One and the same sample provided the 20 T cell receptor beta chains below, sequenced in a study of T cells in localized non-small cell lung cancer. TCRdb keeps only in-frame clones here, not all; method: immunoSEQ multiplex PCR. The table has 10,000 to 15,000 clones, roughly 84% seen once. This material consisted of peripheral blood, taken before any cancer treatment. These receptors came from a male donor older than 55 with stage III lung adenocarcinoma.

This chain joins TRBV5-1 and TRBJ2-7; no definite D call. The V gene's germline CDR1 is SGHRS and CDR2 YFSETQ. Trimming removed 2 bases from V and 5 bases from J, with 11 bases in between. CDR3 size: 13 residues. The chain's CDR3 is CASSLGPNDEQYF. CDR3 coding DNA: TGCGCCAGCAGCTTAGGGCCCAACGACGAGCAGTACTTC.

The chain is built from TRBV27 and TRBJ2-3, with 7 bases lining up with TRBD1. The V segment lost 5 bases and the J segment 3 bases; nucleotides outside the gene matches: 5. The germline gives CDR1 MNHEY, CDR2 SMNVEV (reference sequence). The CDR3 totals 14 residues. CDR3 residues: CASSTAGGTDTQYF. The CDR3 nucleotides are TGTGCCAGCAGTACGGCAGGGGGAACAGATACGCAGTATTTT.

The table lists this clone with a count of one. This chain links TRBV5-8 with TRBJ1-1, with 9 bases matching TRBD1. Germline CDR1 SGHTS, CDR2 YDEGEE. V trimming: 1 base; J trimming: 1 base; junction bases outside the gene matches: 14. The CDR3 totals 19 residues. Written as DNA, the CDR3 is TGTGCCAGCAGCTTGTCGTTCGGGACAGGGATCGTCGGGAACACTGAAGCTTTCTTT. Its translation: CASSLSFGTGIVGNTEAFF.

The J gene is TRBJ1-1, the V gene TRBV10-1; D gene unclear. Trimming shortened V by 0 bases and J by 3 bases, and 5 bases separated the two germline ends. CDR1 and CDR2 (germline): WNHNN, SYGVQD (reference sequence). This CDR3 is 13 amino acids long. The CDR3 region is CASSESGYTEAFF. CDR3 coding DNA: TGCGCCAGCAGTGAGTCTGGGTACACTGAAGCTTTCTTT.

This sequence joins TRBV18 and TRBJ2-2, with D unclear. Trimming stripped 0 bases from V and 7 bases from J, with 9 bases between. Germline-derived CDR1 and CDR2 are KGHSH and LQKENI. The CDR3 runs to 14 residues. CDR3 protein: CASSPPSVLGELFF. The CDR3 region has the DNA TGTGCCAGCTCACCACCGTCGGTACTCGGGGAGCTGTTTTTT.

V and J are TRBV6-5 and TRBJ2-2; TRBD2 matches at 8 bases. The CDR3 is made up of 16 amino acids. The V gene's germline CDR1 is MNHEY and CDR2 SVGAGI. V lost 4 bases and J lost 2; bases outside the gene matches: 6. The CDR3 is CASSSTSGFNTGELFF. CDR3 DNA: TGTGCCAGCAGTTCTACTAGCGGCTTTAACACCGGGGAGCTGTTTTTT.

The chain has TRBV7-9 and TRBJ1-5; no clear D. This CDR3 has 13 amino acids. Germline V lookup: CDR1 SEHNR, CDR2 FQNEAQ (reference sequence). V was trimmed by 5 bases and J by 5 bases, leaving 10 bases between them. The CDR3 is CASSLGGYQPQHF. CDR3 nucleotide sequence: TGTGCCAGCAGCCTTGGAGGGTATCAGCCCCAGCATTTT.

This clone was counted a few times. The CDR3 loop is CASSLSYEQYF. The CDR3, as DNA: TGTGCCAGCAGCTTATCCTACGAGCAGTACTTC. This chain links TRBV13 with TRBJ2-7; D remains ambiguous. V was cut by 2 bases and J by 1 base, with 0 bases left in between. Germline values: CDR1 PRHDT, CDR2 FYEKMQ (reference sequence). The CDR3 has 11 residues.

The genes are TRBV7-2 and TRBJ2-3, with 13 bases that match TRBD2. V was clipped by 4 bases and J by 5 bases; unmatched bases: 9. CDR3 length: 17 amino acids. Germline loops: CDR1 SGHTA, CDR2 FQGNSA. The CDR3 coding sequence is TGTGCCAGCAGCTGGACCCCGGGACTAGCGGGGAAAGATACGCAGTATTTT. It translates to CASSWTPGLAGKDTQYF.

The rearrangement joins TRBV6-5 to TRBJ1-5; the D gene is possibly TRBD1 (5 bases). Germline values: CDR1 MNHEY, CDR2 SVGAGI. The V gene lost 2 bases and the J gene lost 1 base, with 12 bases spanning the gap. This CDR3 spans 16 amino acids. The CDR3 spells CASSYSRVGSNQPQHF. The DNA for the CDR3 is TGTGCCAGCAGTTACAGCAGGGTGGGGAGCAATCAGCCCCAGCATTTT.

This chain joins TRBV7-9 and TRBJ2-7; unclear D gene. The V gene lost 1 base and the J gene lost 2 bases, with 9 bases spanning the gap. Germline CDR1 is SEHNR and CDR2 is FQNEAQ (reference sequence). The CDR3 contains 14 residues. DNA for the CDR3: TGTGCCAGCAGCTTAGAAGGATATGCCTACGAGCAGTACTTC. Translated: CASSLEGYAYEQYF.

The V gene is TRBV6-1, the J gene TRBJ1-2, with D tentatively TRBD1 (5 bases). CDR1 and CDR2 (germline): MNHNS, SASEGT. The V end was cut by 7 bases, the J end by 8 bases, with 17 bases between. The CDR3 sequence is 13 residues long. CDR3 residues: CASTPRGGGGYTF. Written as DNA, the CDR3 is TGTGCCAGCACCCCCCGGGGGGGTGGCGGCTACACCTTC.

The CDR3 DNA sequence: TGTGCCAGCAGCCAAGCTGACCGACTAGCGGGGTCGGGCAATGAGCAGTTCTTC. Translating gives CASSQADRLAGSGNEQFF. V gene TRBV4-2 combines with J gene TRBJ2-1, with 11 nucleotides matching TRBD2. In germline, CDR1 is LGHNA, CDR2 YNFKEQ. The J segment lost 6 bases and the V segment lost 1 base, leaving 11 bases of the junction unmatched. CDR3 length: 18 amino acids.

The chain has TRBV19 and TRBJ1-1; a possible D gene is TRBD1 (5 bases). Germline V gives CDR1 LNHDA, CDR2 SQIVND (reference sequence). V was trimmed by 7 bases and J by 3 bases, leaving 30 bases between them. The CDR3 totals 19 residues. The CDR3 region is CASMRWGRVDIGSDTEAFF. The CDR3 bases are TGTGCCAGTATGCGATGGGGCCGGGTTGATATAGGGTCCGACACTGAAGCTTTCTTT. The full variable domain, with the rest looked up from reference TRBV19 and TRBJ1-1, is DGGITQSPKYLFRKEGQNVTLSCEQNLNHDAMYWYRQDPGQGLRLIYYSQIVNDFQKGDIAEGYSVSREKKESFPLTVTSAQKNPTAFYLCASMRWGRVDIGSDTEAFFGQGTRLTVV.

In this sample, this clone turned up a few times. The chain carries TRBV27 and TRBJ1-6; possibly TRBD1 for D (5 bases). The V end was cut by 5 bases, the J end by 7 bases, with 18 bases between. CDR1 is MNHEY and CDR2 is SMNVEV in the germline V gene (reference sequence). This CDR3 spans 16 amino acids. CDR3 DNA sequence: TGTGCCAGCAGTCCCCAGGGACGACGGATCAATTCACCCCTCCACTTT. Its protein product is CASSPQGRRINSPLHF.

The sample holds one count of this clone. The genes are TRBV12-5 and TRBJ1-1, with D perhaps matching TRBD1 (5 bases). This CDR3 is built from 15 residues. The germline gives CDR1 LGHNT, CDR2 FRNRAP. Trimming stripped 0 bases from V and 5 bases from J, with 13 bases between. The CDR3 region is CASGLVLGEGTEAFF. CDR3 DNA sequence: TGTGCTAGTGGTTTGGTACTAGGGGAGGGGACTGAAGCTTTCTTT.

This clone was detected once. The J gene is TRBJ2-3, the V gene TRBV19; no clear D gene. V was trimmed by 5 bases and J by 2 bases, leaving 14 bases between them. Germline loops: CDR1 LNHDA, CDR2 SQIVND (reference sequence). CDR3 length: 15 residues. CDR3 loop: CASSSAATLTDTQYF. The CDR3 DNA reads TGTGCCAGTAGTTCGGCAGCGACCCTCACAGATACGCAGTATTTT.

This CDR3 reads CASRQRDRQTRAFF. For the CDR3, the DNA is TGTGCCAGCAGACAAAGGGACAGGCAGACTCGAGCTTTCTTT. The V and J genes are TRBV6-6 and TRBJ1-1; 8 nucleotides line up with TRBD1. Germline V gene sequence: CDR1 MNHNY, CDR2 SVGAGI (reference sequence). The length of the CDR3 is 14 residues. V lost 6 bases to trimming and J lost 10 bases; unmatched junction nucleotides: 13.

The V and J genes are TRBV6-5 and TRBJ1-6; perhaps TRBD1 as D (6 bases). Germline V gene data show CDR1 as MNHEY and CDR2 as SVGAGI. This CDR3 contains 14 residues. V was cut by 7 bases and J by 11 bases, with 18 bases left in between. The CDR3 DNA reads TGTGCCAGCACCCCGGGGGCAGGCGAGGCACCCCTCCACTTT. Translating gives CASTPGAGEAPLHF.

The chain combines TRBV7-9 with TRBJ2-5; D unclear. The V and J ends lost 5 bases and 2 bases respectively, with 6 bases between them. The length of the CDR3 is 12 residues. From germline, CDR1 is SEHNR and CDR2 FQNEAQ (reference sequence). This chain's CDR3 is CASSAPQETQYF. In DNA, the CDR3 is TGTGCCAGCAGCGCACCACAAGAGACCCAGTACTTC.